The clone carrying this TCR beta chain was found once. The target antigen is unknown. The data derive from a study of cytomegalovirus exposure and HLA in healthy donors. Study findings and constraints: On later analysis, the bulk of CMV-associated TCR beta chains appeared to be HLA-restricted.

This CDR3 region has 22 residues. J gave up 0 bases and V 4 bases, and 24 bases lay outside the gene matches. In germline, CDR1 is SGHDN, CDR2 FVKESK. PCR primers comprised 60 Vbeta and 13 Jbeta primers. Repertoires were generated with immunoSEQ multiplex PCR, while TCRdb's copy carries only in-frame clones and drops some. In the table there are around 280,000 clones, 85% to 90% of which are singletons. The rearrangement uses TRBV14 and TRBJ1-1, with TRBD1 identical over 9 bases. Sample: PBMCs. This receptor was obtained from a woman in her late teens or twenties in good health and CMV-seronegative. CDR3 sequence reads: CASSRRGTFIPDRGVMNTEAFF. The CDR3 nucleotides are TGTGCCAGCAGCCGGCGGGGCACCTTCATACCGGACAGGGGTGTTATGAACACTGAAGCTTTCTTT.